This T cell receptor beta chain was sequenced for a study of T-cell memory formation after mild COVID-19. In TCRdb, the 5' RACE reads were re-called with MiXCR into one record per CDR3 protein. Of roughly 410,000 distinct CDR3 sequences in the sample, 20% to 25% are singletons; the top ten hold 7% to 9.5%. A few counts support this clonotype. The specimen sequenced was PBMCs or a T cell subset sorted from them (not recorded which). The receptor was derived from an adult woman who had mild COVID-19 (a few samples of this study predate the infection). Cell type and time point are not known.

CDR3 nucleotides: TGTGCCAGCAGTGAAAGTCTTCGGTGGCGGGACCAGTACACCGGGGAGCTGTTTTTT. This translates into CASSESLRWRDQYTGELFF. This rearrangement joins TRBV2 to TRBJ2-2; maybe TRBD2 (6 bases). The CDR3 consists of 19 residues. The V end lost 2 bases, the J end lost 3 bases, and 22 bases lay between the germline ends. Germline-derived CDR1 and CDR2 are SNHLY and FYNNEI.